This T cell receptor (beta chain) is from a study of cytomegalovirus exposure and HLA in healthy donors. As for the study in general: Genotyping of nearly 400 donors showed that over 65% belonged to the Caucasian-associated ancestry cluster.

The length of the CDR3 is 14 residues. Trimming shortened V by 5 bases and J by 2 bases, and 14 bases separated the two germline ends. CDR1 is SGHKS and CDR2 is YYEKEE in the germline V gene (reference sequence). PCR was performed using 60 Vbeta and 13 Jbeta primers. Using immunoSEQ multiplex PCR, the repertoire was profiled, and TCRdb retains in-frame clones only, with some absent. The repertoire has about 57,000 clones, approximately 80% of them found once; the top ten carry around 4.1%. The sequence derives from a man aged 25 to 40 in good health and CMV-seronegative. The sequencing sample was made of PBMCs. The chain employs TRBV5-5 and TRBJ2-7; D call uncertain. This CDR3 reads CASRSAYGPYEQYF. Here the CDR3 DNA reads TGTGCCAGCAGGAGCGCCTACGGCCCCTACGAGCAGTACTTC.